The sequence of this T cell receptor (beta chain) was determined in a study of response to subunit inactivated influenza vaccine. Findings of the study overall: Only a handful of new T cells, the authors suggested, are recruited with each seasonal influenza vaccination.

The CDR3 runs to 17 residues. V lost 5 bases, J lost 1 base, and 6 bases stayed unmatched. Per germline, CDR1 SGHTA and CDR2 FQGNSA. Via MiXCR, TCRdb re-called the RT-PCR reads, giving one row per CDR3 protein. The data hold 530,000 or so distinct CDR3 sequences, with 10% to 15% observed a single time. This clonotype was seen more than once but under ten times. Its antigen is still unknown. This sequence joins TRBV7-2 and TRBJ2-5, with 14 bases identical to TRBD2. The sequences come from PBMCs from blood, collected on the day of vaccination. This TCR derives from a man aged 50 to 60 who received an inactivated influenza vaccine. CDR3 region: CASSPWTSGGFQETQYF. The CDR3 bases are TGTGCCAGCAGCCCGTGGACTAGCGGGGGGTTCCAAGAGACCCAGTACTTC.